Following are 18 T cell receptor beta chains from one sample sequenced in a study of technical replicates of blood from a few donors. Only in-frame clones appear in the TCRdb table, and some are missing; sequencing was by immunoSEQ multiplex PCR. The sample records about 83,000 clones, about 94% being singletons. Sequenced: T cells isolated from PBMCs. Receptor source: a human donor in good health.

The V and J genes are TRBV28 and TRBJ1-3, with TRBD1 matching 7 bases. Germline V gene lookup returns CDR1 MDHEN and CDR2 SYDVKM. Trimming cost V 6 bases and J 1 base; bases outside gene matches: 3. The CDR3 runs to 14 residues. CDR3 nucleotide sequence: TGTGCCAGCAGCACGGGACAGTCTGGAAACACCATATATTTT. Its translation: CASSTGQSGNTIYF.

This sequence joins TRBV11-2 and TRBJ2-7; 8 bases line up with TRBD1. Per the germline V gene, CDR1 is SGHAT and CDR2 is FQNNGV. V dropped 4 bases and J dropped 3; count of bases not matched to a gene: 8. The CDR3 runs 15 residues. CDR3 loop: CASSSLRDRSYEQYF. CDR3 coding DNA: TGTGCCAGCAGCTCCCTTAGGGACAGGAGCTACGAGCAGTACTTC.

This chain uses TRBV2 with TRBJ2-7; the match to TRBD1 covers 8 bases. The CDR3 has 13 residues. The germline gives CDR1 SNHLY, CDR2 FYNNEI. Losses at the gene ends were 8 bases for V and 5 bases for J; bases not matched to a gene: 8. The CDR3 protein is CASGSGGGDEQYF. Here the CDR3 DNA reads TGTGCCAGCGGATCAGGGGGCGGTGACGAGCAGTACTTC.

The chain joins TRBV5-1 to TRBJ2-3; maybe TRBD1 (6 bases). CDR3 length: 15 amino acids. Trimming stripped 3 bases from V and 2 bases from J, with 13 bases between. The germline V gene has CDR1 SGHRS and CDR2 YFSETQ. CDR3 region: CASSSRGPITDTQYF. DNA for the CDR3: TGCGCCAGCAGCTCCAGGGGACCTATCACAGATACGCAGTATTTT.

The J gene is TRBJ2-5, the V gene TRBV27, with 14 nucleotides matching TRBD2. V trimming: 6 bases; J trimming: 7 bases; junction bases outside the gene matches: 7. Germline CDR1 MNHEY, CDR2 SMNVEV (reference sequence). The CDR3 runs to 15 residues. The CDR3 DNA sequence: TGTGCCAGCAGCTCAGGGACTAGCGGGAGTGGGACCCAGTACTTC. This sequence encodes CASSSGTSGSGTQYF.

The chain uses TRBV10-2 and TRBJ2-7, with unresolved D. The CDR3 is made up of 13 amino acids. CDR1 is WSHSY and CDR2 is SAAADI in the germline V gene. The V end was cut by 8 bases, the J end by 4 bases, with 15 bases between. The CDR3 DNA follows: TGCGCCAGCGTCCAACAACGAGGATACGAGCAGTACTTC. Translated, it gives CASVQQRGYEQYF.

The rearrangement uses TRBV27 and TRBJ2-3; the D gene is possibly TRBD1 (5 bases). This CDR3 has 16 amino acids. Germline V lookup: CDR1 MNHEY, CDR2 SMNVEV (reference sequence). V was clipped by 1 base and J by 2 bases, with 13 bases between them. CDR3: CASSLWGNLNTDTQYF. The CDR3 region has the DNA TGTGCCAGCAGTTTATGGGGCAATTTAAACACAGATACGCAGTATTTT.

The rearrangement joins TRBV6-1 to TRBJ2-5; 11 bases line up with TRBD2. The germline CDR1 and CDR2 sequences are MNHNS and SASEGT. Losses at the gene ends were 2 bases for V and 6 bases for J; bases not matched to a gene: 8. The CDR3 has 16 amino acids. Here the CDR3 DNA reads TGTGCCAGCAGTGAACATGGTAGCGGGAGGGCCCAGACCCAGTACTTC. Its translation is CASSEHGSGRAQTQYF.

The chain is built from TRBV14 and TRBJ2-2; TRBD2 agrees at 9 bases. Germline CDR1 reads SGHDN; CDR2 reads FVKESK. This CDR3 has 15 amino acids. V gave up 4 bases and J gave up 1 base; unmatched junction bases: 1. The CDR3 loop is CASSPSGMNTGELFF. The CDR3 nucleotides read TGTGCCAGCAGCCCTAGCGGGATGAACACCGGGGAGCTGTTTTTT.

The V and J genes are TRBV30 and TRBJ1-5, with a weak D call TRBD1 (5 bases). CDR1 and CDR2 from the germline V gene are GTSNPN and SVGIG (reference sequence). The CDR3 length is 14 residues. V lost 2 bases and J lost 6, with 14 bases in between. The CDR3 here is CAWSITGQGQPQHF. Here the CDR3 DNA reads TGTGCCTGGAGTATTACAGGCCAGGGTCAGCCCCAGCATTTT.

This chain joins TRBV27 and TRBJ1-5, with a tentative D call TRBD1 (6 bases). CDR1 MNHEY and CDR2 SMNVEV come from the germline V gene (reference sequence). The CDR3 totals 15 residues. V lost 9 bases and J lost 3, with 18 bases in between. The CDR3 is CASSPHQGHNQPQHF. The DNA for the CDR3 is TGTGCCAGTTCCCCCCACCAGGGGCACAATCAGCCCCAGCATTTT.

V usage is TRBV28 and J usage is TRBJ2-3, with 13 bases identical to TRBD2. The CDR3 sequence is 18 residues long. Trimming cost V 6 bases and J 4 bases; bases outside gene matches: 13. Germline V lookup: CDR1 MDHEN, CDR2 SYDVKM. The CDR3: CASRILAGGPLTPDTQYF. For the CDR3, the DNA is TGTGCCAGCAGAATACTAGCGGGAGGGCCACTCACCCCAGATACGCAGTATTTT.

The rearrangement uses TRBV10-3 and TRBJ2-1, with D unresolved. Germline V gives CDR1 ENHRY, CDR2 SYGVKD. Trimming took off 6 bases at V and 2 bases at J, with 8 bases between the two ends. The CDR3 extends over 13 amino acids. CDR3 nucleotide sequence: TGTGCCATCAGCGGCGGAGCCTACAATGAGCAGTTCTTC. Its protein product is CAISGGAYNEQFF.

The V and J genes are TRBV13 and TRBJ2-5; TRBD2 is a possible D gene (5 bases). The CDR3 covers 14 residues. Germline V gene lookup returns CDR1 PRHDT and CDR2 FYEKMQ (reference sequence). The V and J ends lost 3 bases and 9 bases respectively, with 17 bases between them. The CDR3 DNA reads TGTGCCAGCAGCTTCGGTCCCGGGAACTCGGCCCAGTACTTC. This encodes CASSFGPGNSAQYF. The full variable domain, its missing parts supplied by reference TRBV13 and TRBJ2-5, is AAGVIQSPRHLIKEKRETATLKCYPIPRHDTVYWYQQGPGQDPQFLISFYEKMQSDKGSIPDRFSAQQFSDYHSELNMSSLELGDSALYFCASSFGPGNSAQYFGPGTRLLVL.

The chain's CDR3 is CASSPGTSGGRVGQFF. The CDR3 coding sequence is TGTGCCAGCAGCCCAGGGACTAGCGGGGGCCGGGTAGGGCAGTTCTTC. The rearrangement uses TRBV7-6 and TRBJ2-1, with 14 positions matching TRBD2. The CDR3 runs 16 residues. Per the germline V gene, CDR1 is SGHVS and CDR2 is FNYEAQ. The V and J ends lost 5 bases and 12 bases, in that order; junction bases with no gene match: 12. The whole variable domain, filled in from reference TRBV7-6 and TRBJ2-1, reads GAGVSQSPRYKVTKRGQDVALRCDPISGHVSLYWYRQALGQGPEFLTYFNYEAQQDKSGLPNDRFSAERPEGSISTLTIQRTEQRDSAMYRCASSPGTSGGRVGQFFGPGTRLTVL.

J is TRBJ2-2 and V is TRBV7-9, with TRBD1 matching 8 bases. Trimming removed 8 bases from V and 8 bases from J; junction bases left unmatched: 16. This CDR3 is 16 amino acids long. Germline V CDR1 and CDR2: SEHNR, FQNEAQ (reference sequence). The CDR3 region has the DNA TGTGCCAGCCGACTGATGCGGCAGGGGGCCGGGGGGGAGCTGTTTTTT. Its protein is CASRLMRQGAGGELFF.

The chain has TRBV6-1 and TRBJ2-5; 8 bases are a match to TRBD1. With V trimmed by 2 bases and J by 4 bases, 12 bases remained unmatched. The CDR3 has 17 residues. The germline CDR1 and CDR2 sequences are MNHNS and SASEGT. CDR3 bases: TGTGCCAGCAGTGAATTCGGGGAGACAGGGGTCGGAGAGACCCAGTACTTC. Translated, it gives CASSEFGETGVGETQYF.

Here the CDR3 DNA reads TGTGCCAGCAGCCCCACCGGGGAGGGCGGGGAGACCCAGTACTTC. Translating gives CASSPTGEGGETQYF. J is TRBJ2-5 and V is TRBV7-9; 7 bases line up with TRBD2. Germline V lookup: CDR1 SEHNR, CDR2 FQNEAQ (reference sequence). The V segment lost 5 bases and the J segment 5 bases; nucleotides outside the gene matches: 11. The CDR3 contains 15 residues.